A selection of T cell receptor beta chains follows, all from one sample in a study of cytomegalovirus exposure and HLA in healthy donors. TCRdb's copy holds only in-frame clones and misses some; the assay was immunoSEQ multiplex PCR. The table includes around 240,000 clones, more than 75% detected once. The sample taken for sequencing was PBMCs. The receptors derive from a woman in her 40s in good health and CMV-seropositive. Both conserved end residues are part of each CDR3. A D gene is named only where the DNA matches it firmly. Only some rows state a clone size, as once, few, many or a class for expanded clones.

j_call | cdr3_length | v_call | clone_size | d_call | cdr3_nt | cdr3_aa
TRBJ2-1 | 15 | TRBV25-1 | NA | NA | TGTGCCAGCAGTGAGGCCCCAGGGATTTCGAGTGAGCAGTTCTTC | CASSEAPGISSEQFF
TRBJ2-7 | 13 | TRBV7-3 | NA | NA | TGTGCCAGCAGCTTCCGACTAGATTCCGAGCAGTACTTC | CASSFRLDSEQYF
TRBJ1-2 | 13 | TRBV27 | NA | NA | TGTGCCAGCAGGTACTCTAACTATGAGGGCTACACCTTC | CASRYSNYEGYTF
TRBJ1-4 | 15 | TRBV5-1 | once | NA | TGCGCCAGCAGCTGGGGCGGGACGAACAATGAAAAACTGTTTTTT | CASSWGGTNNEKLFF
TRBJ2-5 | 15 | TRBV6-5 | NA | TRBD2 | TGTGCCAGCAGCCGTAGCGGGGGCCGGGGAGAGACCCAGTACTTC | CASSRSGGRGETQYF
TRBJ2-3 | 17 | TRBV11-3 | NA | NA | TGTGCCAGCAGCTTACCCCCTTGGGGACTCAGCACAGATACGCAGTATTTT | CASSLPPWGLSTDTQYF
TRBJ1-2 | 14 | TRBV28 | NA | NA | TGTGCCAGCAGACCTTACAGGGAAATGGGGGGCTACACCTTC | CASRPYREMGGYTF
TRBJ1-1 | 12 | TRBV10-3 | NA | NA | TGTGCCTTTGCTTCCTTCGCCGGTGAAGCTTTCTTT | CAFASFAGEAFF
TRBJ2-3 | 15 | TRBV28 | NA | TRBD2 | TGTGCCAGCAGCACCCTTAAACTAGCGTTAGATACGCAGTATTTT | CASSTLKLALDTQYF
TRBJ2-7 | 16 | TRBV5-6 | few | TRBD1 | TGTGCCAGCAGCTTCTACCCCCGGGACAGGGGCTACGAGCAGTACTTC | CASSFYPRDRGYEQYF
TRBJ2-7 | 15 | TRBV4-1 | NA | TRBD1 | TGCGCCAGCAGCCATCCCGGGACAGGGAGCTACGAGCAGTACTTC | CASSHPGTGSYEQYF
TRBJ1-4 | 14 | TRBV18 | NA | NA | TGTGCCAGCTCACCAGGGGGGATACGCGAAAAACTGTTTTTT | CASSPGGIREKLFF
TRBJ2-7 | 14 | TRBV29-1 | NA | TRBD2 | TGCAGCGCAGGGACTAGCGGGAGGGGGTACGAGCAGTACTTC | CSAGTSGRGYEQYF
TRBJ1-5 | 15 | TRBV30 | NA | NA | TGTGCCTGGGCCCCTCCGAGGGGCTTGGGGGGTCCCCAGCATTTT | CAWAPPRGLGGPQHF
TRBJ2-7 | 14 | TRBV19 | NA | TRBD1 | TGTGCCAGTAGTGCCGACAGGGGAGGCTACGAGCAGTACTTC | CASSADRGGYEQYF
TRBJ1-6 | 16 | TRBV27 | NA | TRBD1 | TGTGCCAGCAGTTCAGACAGGGCTACCTATAATTCACCCCTCCACTTT | CASSSDRATYNSPLHF
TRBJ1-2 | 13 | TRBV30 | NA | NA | TGTGCCTGGAGTGGTGCGGGGGTGGGGGGCTACACCTTC | CAWSGAGVGGYTF
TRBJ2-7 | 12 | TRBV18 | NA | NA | TGTGCCAGCTCACCCCGGTCGAACGAGCAGTACTTC | CASSPRSNEQYF
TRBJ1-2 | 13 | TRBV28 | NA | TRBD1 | TGTGCCAGTACCCGGGACAGGGTAAGGGGCTACACCTTC | CASTRDRVRGYTF
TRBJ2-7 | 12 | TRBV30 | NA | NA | TGTGCCGGCGGGCGGGGGCGGAACGAGCAGTACTTC | CAGGRGRNEQYF
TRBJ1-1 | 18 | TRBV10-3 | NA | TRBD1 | TGTGCCATCAGTGAGTCGGGTCAGGGGGCGTCGATGAACACTGAAGCTTTCTTT | CAISESGQGASMNTEAFF
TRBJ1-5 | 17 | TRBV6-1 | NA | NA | TGTGCCAGCAGTGAAGCCAAGGGGGTCCATAGCAATCAGCCCCAGCATTTT | CASSEAKGVHSNQPQHF
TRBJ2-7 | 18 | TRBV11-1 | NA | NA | TGTGCCAGCAGCCCCAACCTTCCCTTCACAGGTTACTCCTACGAGCAGTACTTC | CASSPNLPFTGYSYEQYF